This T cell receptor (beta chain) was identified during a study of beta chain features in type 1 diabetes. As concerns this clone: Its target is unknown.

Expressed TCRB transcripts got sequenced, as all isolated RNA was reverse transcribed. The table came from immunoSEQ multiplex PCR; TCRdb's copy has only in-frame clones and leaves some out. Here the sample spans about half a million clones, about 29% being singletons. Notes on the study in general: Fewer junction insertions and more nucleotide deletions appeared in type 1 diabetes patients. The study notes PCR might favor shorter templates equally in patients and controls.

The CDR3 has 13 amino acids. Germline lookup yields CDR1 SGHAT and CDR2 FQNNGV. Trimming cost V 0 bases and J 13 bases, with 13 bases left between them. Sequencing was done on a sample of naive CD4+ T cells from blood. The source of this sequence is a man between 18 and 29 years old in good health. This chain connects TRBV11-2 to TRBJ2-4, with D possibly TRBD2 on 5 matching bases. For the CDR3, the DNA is TGTGCCAGCAGCTTAGACGTATACGGGGAACAGTACTTC. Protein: CASSLDVYGEQYF.